A selection of T cell receptor beta chains follows, all from one sample in a study of early T cells in non-severe SARS-CoV-2 infection. TCRdb re-analysed the 5' RACE reads in MiXCR, keeping a single row per CDR3 protein. The sample comprises approximately 120,000 distinct CDR3 sequences, 14% to 15% of which are singletons, and roughly 22% rests with the top ten. The specimen was whole blood. The source of these receptors is an adult who was a healthcare worker with PCR-confirmed SARS-CoV-2 infection or an uninfected control (not recorded which). The CDR3 runs from the conserved cysteine through the conserved F or W. The D gene is left open where the match is weak. Size is omitted from some rows. Given values are once, few, many or a class for expanded clones.

NA	TRBV12-3/TRBV12-4	few	15	TRBJ1-1	TGTGCCAGCAGTTTACAGGGCCTAGGGAACACTGAAGCTTTCTTT	CASSLQGLGNTEAFF
NA	TRBV10-3	NA	12	TRBJ1-1	TGTGCCATCAGTGAGTCGAAGGGGGTGGCTTTCTTT	CAISESKGVAFF
NA	TRBV12-3/TRBV12-4	NA	14	TRBJ1-5	TGTGCCAGCAGTTTAAAGGCGCGCGGCCAGCCCCAGCATTTT	CASSLKARGQPQHF
NA	TRBV12-3/TRBV12-4	many	15	TRBJ1-1	TGTGCCAGCAGTCCCCGGGTAGGGATGAACACTGAAGCTTTCTTT	CASSPRVGMNTEAFF
NA	TRBV4-2	NA	14	TRBJ2-1	TGTGCCAGCGGGGTTTCGGACGGCTACAATGAGCAGTTCTTC	CASGVSDGYNEQFF
NA	TRBV7-9	NA	14	TRBJ1-2	TGTACCAGCAGCGCCCCCTTAACTAACTATGGCTACACCTTC	CTSSAPLTNYGYTF
NA	TRBV7-8	few	12	TRBJ2-2	TGTGCCAGCAGCCCTTCTAGAGGGGAGCTGTTTTTT	CASSPSRGELFF
NA	TRBV11-3	few	12	TRBJ2-3	TGTGCCAGCAGCGGCCTCACAGATACGCAGTATTTT	CASSGLTDTQYF
NA	TRBV9	once	17	TRBJ1-1	TGTGCCAGCAGCGCAGTTCAGACAGCCAGGATGAACACTGAAGCTTTCTTT	CASSAVQTARMNTEAFF
NA	TRBV18	NA	13	TRBJ2-1	TGTGCCAGCTCACCGAGCTCCTACAATGAGCAGTTCTTC	CASSPSSYNEQFF
TRBD2	TRBV11-1	few	14	TRBJ2-1	TGTGCCAGCAGCCGTAGCGGGGGGTACAATGAGCAGTTCTTC	CASSRSGGYNEQFF
TRBD1	TRBV11-2	many	15	TRBJ1-6	TGTGCCAGCAGCCCGACAGGGGTAGCTAATTCACCCCTCCACTTT	CASSPTGVANSPLHF
TRBD1	TRBV18	few	15	TRBJ2-2	TGTGCCAGCTCACCATCGACAGGGGCTACCGGGGAGCTGTTTTTT	CASSPSTGATGELFF
NA	TRBV20-1	few	12	TRBJ2-5	TGCAGTGCCCGGGCATCCCAAGAGACCCAGTACTTC	CSARASQETQYF
NA	TRBV15	NA	13	TRBJ2-1	TGTGCCACCAGCAGGGGCGATTACAATGAGCAGTTCTTC	CATSRGDYNEQFF
TRBD1	TRBV5-8	NA	16	TRBJ2-7	TGTGCCAGCAGCACGGACTACAGGGGGAATTTTAACGAGCAGTACTTC	CASSTDYRGNFNEQYF
NA	TRBV6-5	many	13	TRBJ2-7	TGTGCCACGGCGGACACCTTTGGGGACGAGCAGTACTTC	CATADTFGDEQYF
TRBD1	TRBV7-9	NA	15	TRBJ1-4	TGTGCCAGCAGCCAGATGGGACAGCTTAATGAAAAACTGTTTTTT	CASSQMGQLNEKLFF
NA	TRBV7-9	many	14	TRBJ1-1	TGTGCCAGCAGCTTAGTTTCGATTGAGGGTGAAGCTTTCTTT	CASSLVSIEGEAFF
NA	TRBV4-1	NA	14	TRBJ1-5	TGCGCCAGCAGCCTACAGGGAGACAATCAGCCCCAGCATTTT	CASSLQGDNQPQHF
NA	TRBV5-6	NA	14	TRBJ2-1	TGTGCCAGCAGCTTGGGACAGACCTACAATGAGCAGTTCTTC	CASSLGQTYNEQFF
NA	TRBV12-3/TRBV12-4	NA	14	TRBJ1-3	TGTGCCAGCAGTTTAGTACAGGTGGGAAACACCATATATTTT	CASSLVQVGNTIYF
TRBD2	TRBV29-1	few	15	TRBJ2-1	TGCAGCGTCGGACTAGCGACCGACTCCTACAATGAGCAGTTCTTC	CSVGLATDSYNEQFF
NA	TRBV4-1	NA	14	TRBJ1-1	TGCGCCAGCAGCACAAGTCCGGGGAACACTGAAGCTTTCTTT	CASSTSPGNTEAFF
NA	TRBV4-1	NA	16	TRBJ1-4	TGCGCCAGCAGCCAAGTAGGAAGAGGAGCGGGTGAAAAACTGTTTTTT	CASSQVGRGAGEKLFF
NA	TRBV7-9	NA	16	TRBJ2-2	TGTGCCAGCAGCCGAGGTGGGGAGGCGAACACCGGGGAGCTGTTTTTT	CASSRGGEANTGELFF
NA	TRBV7-2	NA	14	TRBJ1-2	TGTGCCAGCAGCTTAGGGCCAGTCAACTATGGCTACACCTTC	CASSLGPVNYGYTF
NA	TRBV7-9	few	17	TRBJ1-4	TGTGCCAGCAGCTCGGCACGAGGGCGAGCAACTAATGAAAAACTGTTTTTT	CASSSARGRATNEKLFF
NA	TRBV4-2	NA	15	TRBJ2-5	TGTGCCAGCAGCCAAGAAGCACGTTTCCAAGAGACCCAGTACTTC	CASSQEARFQETQYF
NA	TRBV2	NA	14	TRBJ1-6	TGTGCCAGCAGTAACAGAGTCCGTAATTCACCCCTCCACTTT	CASSNRVRNSPLHF
NA	TRBV12-3/TRBV12-4	many	14	TRBJ1-6	TGTGCCAGCAGAGACATTTACGAGAATTCACCCCTCCACTTT	CASRDIYENSPLHF
NA	TRBV3-1	NA	14	TRBJ2-5	TGTGCCAGCAGCCTCCAGCTACCCCAAGAGACCCAGTACTTC	CASSLQLPQETQYF
NA	TRBV18	few	14	TRBJ2-2	TGTGCCAGCTCGGCCGGGGCGGACACCGGGGAGCTGTTTTTT	CASSAGADTGELFF
TRBD1	TRBV15	NA	12	TRBJ2-2	TGTGCCTCTCAGGGGGCCACCGGGGAGCTGTTTTTT	CASQGATGELFF
TRBD1	TRBV20-1	many	14	TRBJ1-5	TGCAGTGCTAGCCTAGGGGGCGAACATCAGCCCCAGCATTTT	CSASLGGEHQPQHF
NA	TRBV7-3	NA	16	TRBJ2-1	TGTGCCAGCAGCTTATACCCTCTGGGCCCCTACAATGAGCAGTTCTTC	CASSLYPLGPYNEQFF
NA	TRBV30	many	13	TRBJ2-3	TGTGCCTGGAATCGGGGTAGCACAGATACGCAGTATTTT	CAWNRGSTDTQYF
TRBD1	TRBV6-5	many	16	TRBJ2-7	TGTGCCAGCAGTTACTCCGGGACAGGGGCAGGCTACGAGCAGTACTTC	CASSYSGTGAGYEQYF
NA	TRBV7-6	NA	14	TRBJ2-2	TGTGCCAGCAGCACCCTGGCGGACACCGGGGAGCTGTTTTTT	CASSTLADTGELFF
TRBD1	TRBV14	few	14	TRBJ2-7	TGTGCCAGCAGCACCCGGACAGGGGGCGGCGAGCAGTACTTC	CASSTRTGGGEQYF
NA	TRBV12-3/TRBV12-4	few	13	TRBJ2-7	TGTGCCAGCAGTTCCCAACGTTTGGCCGAGCAGTACTTC	CASSSQRLAEQYF
NA	TRBV7-9	few	18	TRBJ2-2	TGTGCCAGCAGTTTATCAGGGGTTCGCATTATTAACACCGGGGAGCTGTTTTTT	CASSLSGVRIINTGELFF
TRBD1	TRBV11-2	NA	13	TRBJ2-7	TGTGCCAGCAGCGTGACAGGGCCCTACGAGCAGTACTTC	CASSVTGPYEQYF
TRBD1	TRBV3-1	many	15	TRBJ1-2	TGTGCCAGCAGCCATTGGGGACAGGGGGACTATGGCTACACCTTC	CASSHWGQGDYGYTF
NA	TRBV18	many	14	TRBJ1-1	TGTGCCAGCTCAGCGCGGACGGATTACACTGAAGCTTTCTTT	CASSARTDYTEAFF